This TCR beta chain was found in a study of shared clonotypes between healthy human individuals. Study-wide background: Used for every donor were three CD4 naive, three CD4 memory, two CD8 naive and one CD8 memory plate.

Some clones are missing from TCRdb's copy, which holds only in-frame ones; the method was immunoSEQ multiplex PCR. The data show millions of clones, with about 92% seen just once and about 1.8% held by the top ten. Terminally differentiated effector memory CD45RA+ cells were excluded by CCR7 positive selection of CD45RO-negative cells. CDR1 and CDR2 from the germline V gene are SQVTM and ANQGSEA. The length of the CDR3 is 15 residues. The V segment lost 6 bases and the J segment 1 base; nucleotides outside the gene matches: 9. The genes are TRBV29-1 and TRBJ1-1, with 9 bases aligning to TRBD1. Material for sequencing was naive CD8+ T cells from PBMCs. The origin of this receptor is a man between 18 and 29 years old in good health. Some clones in this sample may be carry-over from other donors' samples. DNA for the CDR3: TGCAGCGTCGCCGGGACAGGGAGCTCGAACACTGAAGCTTTCTTT. It translates to CSVAGTGSSNTEAFF. The full variable domain, with the rest looked up from reference TRBV29-1 and TRBJ1-1, is SAVISQKPSRDICQRGTSLTIQCQVDSQVTMMFWYRQQPGQSLTLIATANQGSEATYESGFVIDKFPISRPNLTFSTLTVSNMSPEDSSIYLCSVAGTGSSNTEAFFGQGTRLTVV.